Listed below are T cell receptor beta chains from one sample, sequenced in a study of blood T cell repertoires in COVID-19. TCRdb keeps only in-frame clones here, not all; method: immunoSEQ multiplex PCR. Seen here are under 200,000 clones, approximately 90% observed once, and the top ten hold roughly 0.77%. Sequencing input: PBMCs or T cells enriched from blood (not recorded which). The receptors originated from a young woman who had recovered from COVID-19. Each CDR3 is given with its conserved first and last residue. A D gene is named only where the DNA matches it firmly. The size entry is marked missing in some rows and otherwise reads once, few, many or a size class.

v_gene	abundance	j_gene	d_gene	CDR3nt	CDR3aa
TRBV9	-	TRBJ2-1	-	TGTGCCAGCAGCGGACAGGTGTACAATGAGCAGTTCTTC	CASSGQVYNEQFF
TRBV7-6	-	TRBJ1-1	TRBD1	TGTGCCAGCAGCTCTAACAGGGGGCTGAACACTGAAGCTTTCTTT	CASSSNRGLNTEAFF
TRBV5-7	-	TRBJ2-7	-	TGTGCCAGCAGTTCCCCCATCCACTCCTACGAGCAGTACTTC	CASSSPIHSYEQYF
TRBV6-5	-	TRBJ2-7	TRBD1	TGTGCCAGCAGTTACATGAGGGACAGGGTTAACTACGAGCAGTACTTC	CASSYMRDRVNYEQYF
TRBV7-4	-	TRBJ2-7	TRBD1	TGTGCCAGCAGCTTAGAGGTGACAGGGGCCTACTACGAGCAGTACTTC	CASSLEVTGAYYEQYF
TRBV24-1	-	TRBJ1-4	-	TGTGCCACCAGTGGGGCAGGGGAAAAACTGTTTTTT	CATSGAGEKLFF
TRBV11-2	-	TRBJ2-7	-	TGTGCCAGCAGCCCGATCCAGGGTGTGTCATACGAGCAGTACTTC	CASSPIQGVSYEQYF
TRBV19	-	TRBJ2-7	TRBD1	TGTGCCAGTAGTAGCAGGGACAGCTCCTACGAGCAGTACTTC	CASSSRDSSYEQYF
TRBV6-5	-	TRBJ2-7	TRBD1	TGTGCCAGCAGGAGAGACAGGGGTGCGCTCTACGAGCAGTACTTC	CASRRDRGALYEQYF
TRBV7-8	-	TRBJ1-1	-	TGTGCCAGCAGCCCTACTGGGCCTCCCGGGAACACTGAAGCTTTCTTT	CASSPTGPPGNTEAFF
TRBV25-1	-	TRBJ1-1	-	TGTGCCAGCAGTGGGGGGGGAGCGAAGGCTTTCTTT	CASSGGGAKAFF
TRBV5-4	-	TRBJ1-2	-	TGTGCCAGCAGCTTGGGGCAGGATGGCTACACCTTC	CASSLGQDGYTF
TRBV7-2	-	TRBJ2-2	-	TGTGCCAGCAGCACAAGGAGTGGGAGTGTGACCGGGGAGCTGTTTTTT	CASSTRSGSVTGELFF
TRBV7-2	-	TRBJ2-5	TRBD2	TGTGCCAGCAGTCGCAGACTCCTCGGGGGGCAAGAGACCCAGTACTTC	CASSRRLLGGQETQYF
TRBV28	-	TRBJ2-7	-	TGTGCCAGCAGTACCGGAGGGGCCTACGAGCAGTACTTC	CASSTGGAYEQYF
TRBV27	once	TRBJ2-1	TRBD1	TGTGCCAGCAGTTCCACCGGGACAGGGTTCCATGAGCAGTTCTTC	CASSSTGTGFHEQFF
TRBV30	-	TRBJ1-2	TRBD1	TGTGCCTGGGGTCCGGGACAGTATGGCTACACCTTC	CAWGPGQYGYTF
TRBV10-3	-	TRBJ1-3	-	TGTGCCACCTCGCCGGGGGGGCACGGAAACACCATATATTTT	CATSPGGHGNTIYF
TRBV30	-	TRBJ2-1	TRBD2	TGTGCCTGGAGCGTCGGGACTAGCGGGGTGAATGAGCAGTTCTTC	CAWSVGTSGVNEQFF
TRBV18	-	TRBJ2-1	TRBD1	TGTGCCAGCTCACTACTCCAGCCGGGACAGGGGACCACTGAGCAGTTCTTC	CASSLLQPGQGTTEQFF
TRBV30	-	TRBJ2-7	TRBD2	TGTGCCTGGAGTATCGCCCAGCGGGGCCCCTACGAGCAGTACTTC	CAWSIAQRGPYEQYF
TRBV19	-	TRBJ2-7	-	TGTGCCAGTAAGAATTACGGAGGAGAGCAGTACTTC	CASKNYGGEQYF
TRBV18	-	TRBJ2-3	TRBD2	TGTGCCAGCTCACCAGCGGGAGGGCCGATTAAGTCAGATACGCAGTATTTT	CASSPAGGPIKSDTQYF